This T cell receptor (beta chain) was recorded in a study of response to subunit inactivated influenza vaccine. TCRdb analysed the RT-PCR reads with MiXCR anew, one entry per CDR3 protein. The sample comprises about 540,000 distinct CDR3 sequences, 20% to 25% of which are singletons, and roughly 2.8% rests with the top ten. The CDR3 runs 17 residues. Trimming removed 3 bases from V and 0 bases from J; junction bases left unmatched: 7. CDR1 LGHNA and CDR2 YNFKEQ come from the germline V gene. This clonotype has a handful of counts. The same sample was also studied in work on T cells expressing NK-cell markers. That source reports: UMI-tagged 5'RACE template switching yielded the TCR beta cDNA. Sorted CD3+CD56+NKG2C+, CD3+CD56+NKG2C- and CD3+CD56-NKG2C+ T-cell subsets were beta-chain profiled. Seven of eight sequenced donors tested HCMV-seropositive; one tested seronegative. The use of an anti-gamma-delta TCR antibody, which was added in several experiments, restricted sorting to T cells expressing alpha-beta TCR. Over 5 donors had dominant NKG2C+ clonotypes that comprised about 1.0-8% of their CD8+ T cells.

The rearrangement joins TRBV4-2 to TRBJ2-4; 8 bases match TRBD1. The source material was CD4+ T cells sorted from PBMCs, sampled 11 to 12 days after vaccination. The source is a man in his fifties who received an inactivated influenza vaccine. In DNA form, the CDR3 reads TGTGCCAGCAGCCAGGGTTGGACAGGGTTAGCCAAAAACATTCAGTACTTC. Protein product: CASSQGWTGLAKNIQYF.